The entry below gives a single TCR beta chain sequence along with its context. No antigen is known for it. Sequenced by immunoSEQ multiplex PCR; TCRdb stores in-frame clones only, minus some. The table lists approximately 2.4 million clones, approximately 94% of them singletons, with roughly 0.13% in the top ten. Per the germline V gene, CDR1 is SGHRS and CDR2 is YFSETQ. The CDR3 consists of 14 residues. Trimming shortened V by 2 bases and J by 0 bases, and 9 bases separated the two germline ends. The data are from a study of shared clonotypes between healthy human individuals. Broader study findings: Only blood underwent sampling, and tissue repertoires likely differ. Naive subsets tended to show greater estimated richness than memory subsets.

Donors had no recently reported acute infections or vaccinations and were HIV-negative. Sequencing was carried out using naive CD4+ T cells sorted from blood. As for subset: CD45RA+ positively selected. This chain links TRBV5-1 with TRBJ2-7; the D is unclear. This TCR came from a man between 18 and 29 years old in good health. CDR3 sequence (DNA): TGCGCCAGCAGCTTAACACAGTACTCCTACGAGCAGTACTTC. It encodes CASSLTQYSYEQYF. Full variable domain (outside the CDR3, taken from reference TRBV5-1 and TRBJ2-7): KAGVTQTPRYLIKTRGQQVTLSCSPISGHRSVSWYQQTPGQGLQFLFEYFSETQRNKGNFPGRFSGRQFSNSRSEMNVSTLELGDSALYLCASSLTQYSYEQYFGPGTRLTVT.